This T cell receptor (beta chain) derives from a study of blood T cells in healthy people across ages. At the level of the study: Per every two T cells, about one barcoded beta molecule was captured by template switching.

PCR was performed a second time for about 7 to 11 cycles using a sample-barcoded 5' primer and a J-beta primer mix. A tag from a template-switch adaptor with 12 random nucleotides marked each cDNA molecule. TCRdb re-analysed the 5' RACE reads in MiXCR, keeping a single row per CDR3 protein. The sample includes a few hundred thousand distinct CDR3 sequences, about 26% of them seen just once. CDR3 length: 14 amino acids. CDR1 is SEHNR, CDR2 FQNEAQ, per germline (reference sequence). The J segment lost 8 bases and the V segment lost 7 bases, leaving 9 bases of the junction unmatched. Separately, the same data were catalogued under a study of T cells of mothers and their children.

The source material was blood. The V call is TRBV7-9, the J call TRBJ2-1; 9 nucleotides match TRBD2. The clonotype comes from a boy younger than 10 in good health. In DNA form, the CDR3 reads TGTGCCAGCACCCCTAGCGGGAAGGTCGATGAGCAGTTCTTC. Its protein is CASTPSGKVDEQFF.